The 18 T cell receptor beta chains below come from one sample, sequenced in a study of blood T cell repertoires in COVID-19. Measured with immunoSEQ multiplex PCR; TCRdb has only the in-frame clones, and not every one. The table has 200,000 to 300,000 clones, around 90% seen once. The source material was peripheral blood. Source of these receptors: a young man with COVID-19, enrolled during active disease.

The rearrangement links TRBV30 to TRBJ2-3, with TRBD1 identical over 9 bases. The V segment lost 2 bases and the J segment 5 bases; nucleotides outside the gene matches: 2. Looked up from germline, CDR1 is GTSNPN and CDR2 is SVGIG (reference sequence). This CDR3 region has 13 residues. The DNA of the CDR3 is TGTGCCTGGAGTTGGACAGGGGAAGATACGCAGTATTTT. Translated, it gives CAWSWTGEDTQYF.

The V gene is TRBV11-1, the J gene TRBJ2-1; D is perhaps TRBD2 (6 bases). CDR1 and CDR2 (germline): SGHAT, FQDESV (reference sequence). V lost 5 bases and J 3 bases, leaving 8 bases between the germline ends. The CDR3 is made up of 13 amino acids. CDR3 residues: CASSPDYYNEQFF. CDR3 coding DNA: TGTGCCAGCAGCCCGGACTACTACAATGAGCAGTTCTTC.

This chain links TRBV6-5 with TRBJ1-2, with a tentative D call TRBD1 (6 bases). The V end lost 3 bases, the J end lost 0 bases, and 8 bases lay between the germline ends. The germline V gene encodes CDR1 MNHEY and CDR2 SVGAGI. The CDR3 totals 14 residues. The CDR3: CASSYGTTNYGYTF. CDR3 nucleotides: TGTGCCAGCAGTTATGGGACAACTAACTATGGCTACACCTTC.

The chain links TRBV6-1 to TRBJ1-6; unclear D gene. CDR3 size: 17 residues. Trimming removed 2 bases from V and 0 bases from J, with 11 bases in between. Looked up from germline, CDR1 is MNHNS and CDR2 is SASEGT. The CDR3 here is CASSEMILSSYNSPLHF. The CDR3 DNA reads TGTGCCAGCAGTGAAATGATTCTGAGCTCCTATAATTCACCCCTCCACTTT.

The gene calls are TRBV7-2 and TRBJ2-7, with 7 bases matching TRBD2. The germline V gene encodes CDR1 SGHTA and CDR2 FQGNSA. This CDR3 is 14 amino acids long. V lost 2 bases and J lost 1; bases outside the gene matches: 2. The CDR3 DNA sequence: TGTGCCAGCAGCTTACGGCGGGAGTCCTACGAGCAGTACTTC. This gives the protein CASSLRRESYEQYF.

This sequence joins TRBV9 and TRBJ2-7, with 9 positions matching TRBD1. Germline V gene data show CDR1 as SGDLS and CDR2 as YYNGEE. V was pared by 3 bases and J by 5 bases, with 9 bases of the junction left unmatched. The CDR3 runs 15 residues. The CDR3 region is CASSAAGTGKNEQYF. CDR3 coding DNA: TGTGCCAGCAGCGCGGCCGGGACAGGGAAGAACGAGCAGTACTTC.

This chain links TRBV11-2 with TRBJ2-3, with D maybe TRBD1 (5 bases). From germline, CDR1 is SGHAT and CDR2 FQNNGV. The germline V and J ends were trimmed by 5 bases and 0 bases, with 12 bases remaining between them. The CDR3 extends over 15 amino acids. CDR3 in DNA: TGTGCCAGCAGCCTACGGCAGGGTAGCACAGATACGCAGTATTTT. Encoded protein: CASSLRQGSTDTQYF.

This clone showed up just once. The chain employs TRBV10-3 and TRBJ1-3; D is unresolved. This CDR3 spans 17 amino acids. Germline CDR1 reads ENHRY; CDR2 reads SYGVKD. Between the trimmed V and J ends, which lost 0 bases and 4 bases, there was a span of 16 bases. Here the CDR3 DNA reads TGTGCCATCAGTGAGTCTGCGCGAGGAACCCACGGAAACACCATATATTTT. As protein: CAISESARGTHGNTIYF.

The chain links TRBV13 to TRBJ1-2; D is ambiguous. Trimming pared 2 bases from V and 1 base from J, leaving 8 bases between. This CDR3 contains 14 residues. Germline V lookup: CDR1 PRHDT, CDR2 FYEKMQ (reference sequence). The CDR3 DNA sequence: TGTGCCAGCAGCTTACAACCGGGTAACTATGGCTACACCTTC. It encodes CASSLQPGNYGYTF.

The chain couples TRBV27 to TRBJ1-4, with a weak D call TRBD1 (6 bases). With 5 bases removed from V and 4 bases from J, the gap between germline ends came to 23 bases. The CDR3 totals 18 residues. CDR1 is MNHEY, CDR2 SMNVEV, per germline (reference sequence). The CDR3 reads CASSPGHRRLGLNEKLFF. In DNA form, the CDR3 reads TGTGCCAGCAGTCCGGGACATCGGCGTTTGGGCCTTAATGAAAAACTGTTTTTT. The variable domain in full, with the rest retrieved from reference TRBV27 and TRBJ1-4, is EAQVTQNPRYLITVTGKKLTVTCSQNMNHEYMSWYRQDPGLGLRQIYYSMNVEVTDKGDVPEGYKVSRKEKRNFPLILESPSPNQTSLYFCASSPGHRRLGLNEKLFFGSGTQLSVL.

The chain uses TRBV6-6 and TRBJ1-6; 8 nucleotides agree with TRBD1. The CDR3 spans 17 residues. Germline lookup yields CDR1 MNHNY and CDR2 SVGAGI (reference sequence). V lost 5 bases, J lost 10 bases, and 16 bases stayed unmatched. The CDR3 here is CASSRATLKQGESPLHF. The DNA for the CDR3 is TGTGCCAGCAGTCGGGCCACCCTCAAACAGGGGGAATCACCCCTCCACTTT.

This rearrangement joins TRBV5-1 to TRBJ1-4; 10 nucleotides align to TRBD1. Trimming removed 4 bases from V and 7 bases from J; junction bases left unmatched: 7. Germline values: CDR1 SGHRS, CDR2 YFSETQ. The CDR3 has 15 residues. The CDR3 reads CASSETGTGVEKLFF. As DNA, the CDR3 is TGCGCCAGCAGCGAAACCGGGACAGGGGTTGAAAAACTGTTTTTT.

Here the CDR3 DNA reads TGCAGTGCTAGTGGTAGCGGGGGCGCCCTGGGCAATGAGCAGTTCTTC. It yields the protein CSASGSGGALGNEQFF. This chain uses TRBV20-1 with TRBJ2-1; 9 nucleotides line up with TRBD2. The CDR3 sequence is 16 residues long. Germline CDR1 and CDR2: DFQATT and SNEGSKA (reference sequence). V dropped 3 bases and J dropped 6; count of bases not matched to a gene: 12.

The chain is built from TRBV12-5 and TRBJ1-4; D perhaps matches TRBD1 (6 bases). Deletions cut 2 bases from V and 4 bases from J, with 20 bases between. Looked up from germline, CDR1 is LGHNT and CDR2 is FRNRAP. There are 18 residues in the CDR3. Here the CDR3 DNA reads TGTGCTAGTGGTTTGTGGACAGCTTCGGACAGCCTTAATGAAAAACTGTTTTTT. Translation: CASGLWTASDSLNEKLFF.

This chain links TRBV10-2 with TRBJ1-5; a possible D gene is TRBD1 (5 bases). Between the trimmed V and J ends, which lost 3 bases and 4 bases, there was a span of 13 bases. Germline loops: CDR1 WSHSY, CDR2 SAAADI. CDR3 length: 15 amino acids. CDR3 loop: CASSDEQGLNQPQHF. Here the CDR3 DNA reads TGCGCCAGCAGTGACGAGCAGGGACTAAATCAGCCCCAGCATTTT.

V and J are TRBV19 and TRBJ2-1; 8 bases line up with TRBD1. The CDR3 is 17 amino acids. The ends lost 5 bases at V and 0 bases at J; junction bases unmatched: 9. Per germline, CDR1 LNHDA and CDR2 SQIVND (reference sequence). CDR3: CASSRQGAASSYNEQFF. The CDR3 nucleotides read TGTGCCAGTAGTCGCCAGGGGGCGGCGAGCTCCTACAATGAGCAGTTCTTC.

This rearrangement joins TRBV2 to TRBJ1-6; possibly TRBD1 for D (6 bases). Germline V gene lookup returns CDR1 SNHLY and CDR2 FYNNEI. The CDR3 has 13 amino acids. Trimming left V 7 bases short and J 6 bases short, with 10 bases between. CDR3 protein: CASKGEPNSPLHF. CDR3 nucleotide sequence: TGTGCCAGCAAGGGGGAGCCTAATTCACCCCTCCACTTT.

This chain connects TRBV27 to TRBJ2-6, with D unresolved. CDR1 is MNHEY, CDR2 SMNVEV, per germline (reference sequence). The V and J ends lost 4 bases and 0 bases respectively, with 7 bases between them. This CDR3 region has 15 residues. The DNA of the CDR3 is TGTGCCAGCAGTTCATCTAGCTCTGGGGCCAACGTCCTGACTTTC. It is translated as CASSSSSSGANVLTF. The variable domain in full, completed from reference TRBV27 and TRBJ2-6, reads EAQVTQNPRYLITVTGKKLTVTCSQNMNHEYMSWYRQDPGLGLRQIYYSMNVEVTDKGDVPEGYKVSRKEKRNFPLILESPSPNQTSLYFCASSSSSSGANVLTFGAGSRLTVL.